The 28 T cell receptor beta chains reported below all come from one sample, sequenced in a study of blood T cell repertoires in COVID-19. The assay was immunoSEQ multiplex PCR, and TCRdb's table has in-frame clones only and misses some. The sample yields about 91,000 clones, about 88% seen once. Sequenced: peripheral blood. The source of these receptors is a woman older than 75 with active COVID-19.

This chain uses TRBV7-3 with TRBJ2-1, with a possible D match to TRBD2 (5 bases). This CDR3 has 16 amino acids. Germline V gene sequence: CDR1 SGHTA, CDR2 FQGTGA. Trimming took 2 bases from V and 2 from J, leaving 13 bases between them. The CDR3 sequence is CASSLVGRGTYNEQFF. The DNA for the CDR3 is TGTGCCAGCAGCTTAGTAGGGAGAGGAACCTACAATGAGCAGTTCTTC.

The CDR3 loop reads CASSLRGVSTDTQYF. CDR3 coding DNA: TGTGCCAGCAGCTTACGGGGGGTCAGCACAGATACGCAGTATTTT. V gene TRBV7-8 combines with J gene TRBJ2-3, with 7 nucleotides matching TRBD2. CDR1 SGHVS and CDR2 FQNEAQ come from the germline V gene. CDR3 length: 15 residues. V lost 2 bases and J lost 0; bases outside the gene matches: 2.

The chain links TRBV7-3 to TRBJ2-3, with D possibly being TRBD2 (6 bases). This CDR3 has 14 residues. V shed 2 bases and J shed 2 bases, with 8 bases lying between them. CDR1 is SGHTA and CDR2 is FQGTGA in the germline V gene. CDR3 region: CASSLSGDTDTQYF. In nucleotides, the CDR3 is TGTGCCAGCAGCTTATCGGGGGACACAGATACGCAGTATTTT.

This chain connects TRBV10-3 to TRBJ2-6, with 11 nucleotides matching TRBD1. The J segment lost 6 bases and the V segment lost 6 bases, leaving 4 bases of the junction unmatched. This CDR3 region has 15 residues. The germline V gene encodes CDR1 ENHRY and CDR2 SYGVKD. The CDR3 sequence: CAISGDRGLANVLTF. In DNA, the CDR3 is TGTGCCATCAGCGGGGACAGGGGGTTGGCCAACGTCCTGACTTTC.

The DNA of the CDR3 is TGCAGCGTTGAGATGTCCGGGGAGACCCAGTACTTC. Translation: CSVEMSGETQYF. J is TRBJ2-5 and V is TRBV29-1; no clear D. The V end lost 3 bases, the J end lost 5 bases, and 10 bases lay between the germline ends. In germline, CDR1 is SQVTM, CDR2 ANQGSEA. The CDR3 consists of 12 residues.

The chain joins TRBV28 to TRBJ2-1, with D perhaps TRBD2 (5 bases). Between the trimmed V and J ends, which lost 3 bases and 9 bases, there was a span of 24 bases. The CDR3 sequence is 17 residues long. Germline V gives CDR1 MDHEN, CDR2 SYDVKM. The CDR3 protein is CASSFNFGISGSGEQFF. The CDR3 DNA reads as TGTGCCAGCAGTTTTAATTTCGGGATATCTGGCTCCGGTGAGCAGTTCTTC.

The rearrangement links TRBV12-3 or TRBV12-4 to TRBJ2-5; D gene ambiguous. Trimming shortened V by 9 bases and J by 5 bases, and 10 bases separated the two germline ends. The CDR3 runs 11 residues. The DNA of the CDR3 is TGTGCCAGTCGCCTCCAGGAGACCCAGTACTTC. Protein sequence: CASRLQETQYF.

This clone was picked up a small number of times. The V gene is TRBV7-3, the J gene TRBJ2-5, with 7 bases that match TRBD2. This CDR3 spans 14 amino acids. The V segment lost 5 bases and the J segment 4 bases; nucleotides outside the gene matches: 7. Germline CDR1 and CDR2: SGHTA and FQGTGA. Written as DNA, the CDR3 is TGTGCCAGCAGCCTCTCGGGGGGACTAGAGACCCAGTACTTC. It is translated as CASSLSGGLETQYF.

The chain links TRBV7-2 to TRBJ2-1; maybe TRBD1 (6 bases). The V and J ends lost 5 bases and 8 bases respectively, with 13 bases between them. In germline, CDR1 is SGHTA, CDR2 FQGNSA. The CDR3 runs to 13 residues. CDR3 DNA sequence: TGTGCCAGCAGCCTCAATGGGGGCTATGAGCAGTTCTTC. Its protein product is CASSLNGGYEQFF. The full variable domain, rest sourced from reference TRBV7-2 and TRBJ2-1, is GAGVSQSPSNKVTEKGKDVELRCDPISGHTALYWYRQSLGQGLEFLIYFQGNSAPDKSGLPSDRFSAERTGGSVSTLTIQRTQQEDSAVYLCASSLNGGYEQFFGPGTRLTVL.

CDR3 residues: CASSYLRDEQFF. The CDR3 DNA sequence: TGTGCCAGCAGCTACTTGAGAGATGAGCAGTTCTTC. The rearrangement joins TRBV7-9 to TRBJ2-1; D gene ambiguous. Trimming shortened V by 4 bases and J by 8 bases, and 9 bases separated the two germline ends. CDR3 size: 12 residues. Germline-derived CDR1 and CDR2 are SEHNR and FQNEAQ (reference sequence).

This chain connects TRBV25-1 to TRBJ2-1, with 11 bases lining up with TRBD2. This CDR3 is 17 amino acids long. Trimming at V came to 4 bases and at J to 8 bases, leaving 13 bases not matched to a gene. The V gene's germline CDR1 is MGHDK and CDR2 SYGVNS. For the CDR3, the DNA is TGTGCCAGCAGTGGAAAAACCGGGACTAGCGGACTCCATGAGCAGTTCTTC. Translating it yields CASSGKTGTSGLHEQFF.

The V gene is TRBV7-2, the J gene TRBJ2-2; weak D call: TRBD2 (6 bases). V dropped 5 bases and J dropped 2 bases, with 9 bases sitting between them. The germline CDR1 and CDR2 sequences are SGHTA and FQGNSA. This CDR3 spans 14 amino acids. Here the CDR3 DNA reads TGTGCCAGCAGCGGGACTCTCAACACCGGGGAGCTGTTTTTT. Protein: CASSGTLNTGELFF.

The chain recombines TRBV12-3 or TRBV12-4 with TRBJ1-2, with D possibly TRBD1 on 5 matching bases. The CDR3 has 13 residues. Trimming left V 7 bases short and J 3 bases short, with 12 bases between. In DNA, the CDR3 is TGTGCCAGCAATCGGGACTCCGACTATGGCTACACCTTC. The encoded protein is CASNRDSDYGYTF.

This clone was counted once. This rearrangement joins TRBV12-3 or TRBV12-4 to TRBJ1-2, with a possible D match to TRBD1 (5 bases). This CDR3 contains 13 residues. V lost 0 bases, J lost 4 bases, and 6 bases lay in between. CDR3 sequence reads: CASSLAQGYGYTF. The CDR3, as DNA: TGTGCCAGCAGTTTAGCGCAGGGCTATGGCTACACCTTC.

V is TRBV28 and J is TRBJ1-1; 7 bases line up with TRBD1. CDR1 is MDHEN and CDR2 is SYDVKM in the germline V gene. The CDR3 spans 15 residues. Trimming at V came to 5 bases and at J to 4 bases, leaving 10 bases not matched to a gene. In DNA, the CDR3 is TGTGCCAGCAGTATGGGACAGCTAGGGATCACTGAAGCTTTCTTT. Protein sequence: CASSMGQLGITEAFF.

The chain joins TRBV5-4 to TRBJ2-7; TRBD2 might be the D (6 bases). The CDR3 consists of 12 residues. The V and J ends lost 3 bases and 6 bases respectively, with 10 bases between them. Germline V gene sequence: CDR1 SGHNT, CDR2 YYREEE (reference sequence). This CDR3 reads CASSWVGGEQYF. DNA for the CDR3: TGTGCCAGCAGCTGGGTGGGGGGCGAGCAGTACTTC.

Only one count was recorded for this clone. The chain couples TRBV5-1 to TRBJ2-2; 10 bases map to TRBD2. Per the germline V gene, CDR1 is SGHRS and CDR2 is YFSETQ. The CDR3 is 16 residues long. Trimming took 6 bases from V and 0 from J; bases not matched to a gene: 5. CDR3 loop: CASTELAGSNTGELFF. The DNA of the CDR3 is TGCGCCAGCACGGAACTAGCGGGGTCGAACACCGGGGAGCTGTTTTTT. The whole variable domain, filled in from reference TRBV5-1 and TRBJ2-2, reads KAGVTQTPRYLIKTRGQQVTLSCSPISGHRSVSWYQQTPGQGLQFLFEYFSETQRNKGNFPGRFSGRQFSNSRSEMNVSTLELGDSALYLCASTELAGSNTGELFFGEGSRLTVL.

This chain connects TRBV5-1 to TRBJ2-1; 12 bases agree with TRBD2. CDR1 is SGHRS and CDR2 is YFSETQ in the germline V gene. The CDR3 has 16 amino acids. Trimming took 6 bases from V and 4 from J; bases not matched to a gene: 8. The DNA for the CDR3 is TGCGCCAGCAATGCCGGCGGACTAGCGGGGTACAATGAGCAGTTCTTC. It is translated as CASNAGGLAGYNEQFF.

The chain uses TRBV7-9 and TRBJ2-2; TRBD1 is a possible D gene (6 bases). The CDR3 totals 15 residues. The V gene lost 3 bases and the J gene lost 3 bases, with 11 bases spanning the gap. Per the germline V gene, CDR1 is SEHNR and CDR2 is FQNEAQ (reference sequence). CDR3 region: CASSLQQGDTGELFF. DNA for the CDR3: TGTGCCAGCAGCTTGCAACAGGGAGACACCGGGGAGCTGTTTTTT.

V is TRBV28 and J is TRBJ2-1, with 8 bases aligning to TRBD1. In germline, CDR1 is MDHEN, CDR2 SYDVKM. The trim removed 3 bases at V and 3 bases at J, leaving 7 bases unmatched. This CDR3 is built from 16 residues. CDR3 protein: CASSFRTGRHYNEQFF. The CDR3 nucleotides read TGTGCCAGCAGTTTCAGGACAGGGCGACACTACAATGAGCAGTTCTTC.

The chain joins TRBV18 to TRBJ1-6; tentatively, D is TRBD1 (5 bases). Germline V lookup: CDR1 KGHSH, CDR2 LQKENI. V was trimmed by 4 bases and J by 9 bases, leaving 16 bases between them. The CDR3 is 15 amino acids. CDR3 loop: CASSLTGDPRSPLHF. The CDR3 DNA reads as TGTGCCAGCTCACTAACGGGGGACCCCCGTTCACCCCTCCACTTT.

This chain uses TRBV24-1 with TRBJ2-1; unclear D gene. Germline loops: CDR1 KGHDR, CDR2 SFDVKD. The V gene lost 0 bases and the J gene lost 7 bases, with 15 bases spanning the gap. The CDR3 totals 16 residues. In DNA, the CDR3 is TGTGCCACCAGTGATTTGAACAGTTATACAAGGAATGAGCAGTTCTTC. It encodes CATSDLNSYTRNEQFF.

This chain uses TRBV7-3 with TRBJ2-1, with 9 bases fitting TRBD2. Per the germline V gene, CDR1 is SGHTA and CDR2 is FQGTGA. This CDR3 has 18 amino acids. J lost 6 bases, V lost 0 bases, and 12 bases had no gene match. The CDR3 nucleotides read TGTGCCAGCAGCTTAACGAAATTAGCGGGAGAGGCGTCCAATGAGCAGTTCTTC. Its translation is CASSLTKLAGEASNEQFF.

The chain recombines TRBV12-3 or TRBV12-4 with TRBJ2-1; tentatively, D is TRBD2 (5 bases). V dropped 6 bases and J dropped 10 bases, with 16 bases sitting between them. The CDR3 consists of 13 residues. DNA for the CDR3: TGTGCCAGCAGCCGCTTCGGGGAAGGGGAGCAGTTCTTC. The encoded protein is CASSRFGEGEQFF.

The chain combines TRBV5-4 with TRBJ2-3; 13 nucleotides align to TRBD2. CDR3 size: 15 residues. Germline lookup yields CDR1 SGHNT and CDR2 YYREEE (reference sequence). The V and J ends lost 0 bases and 9 bases, in that order; junction bases with no gene match: 4. The CDR3 loop is CASSLGTSGGGTQYF. CDR3 in DNA: TGTGCCAGCAGCTTGGGGACTAGCGGGGGAGGCACGCAGTATTTT.

V usage is TRBV19 and J usage is TRBJ1-5, with TRBD1 as a possible D gene (6 bases). Trimming removed 8 bases at V and 7 bases at J, with 18 bases between. This CDR3 has 14 residues. Germline lookup yields CDR1 LNHDA and CDR2 SQIVND (reference sequence). For the CDR3, the DNA is TGTGCCAGTCAGAACAGGGCCTCTTTGCAGCCCCAGCATTTT. This encodes CASQNRASLQPQHF.

The V and J genes are TRBV1 and TRBJ2-3; the D call in the table, TRBD2, was not verified against the DNA. TRBV1 is deemed a pseudogene. The CDR3 has 17 amino acids. DNA for the CDR3: TGCACCAGCAGCCAGGGACTAGCGGGAGGGCCGGGAGATACGCAGTATTTT. As protein: CTSSQGLAGGPGDTQYF.

This clone turned up a few times. The chain joins TRBV5-1 to TRBJ1-5; 10 nucleotides line up with TRBD1. The CDR3 is made up of 15 amino acids. Germline values: CDR1 SGHRS, CDR2 YFSETQ. J lost 1 base, V lost 4 bases, and 2 bases had no gene match. The CDR3 nucleotides read TGCGCCAGCAGCCCGGACAGGGGGAGCAATCAGCCCCAGCATTTT. Protein sequence: CASSPDRGSNQPQHF.